This TCR beta chain was sequenced in a study of blood T cell repertoires in COVID-19. At the level of the study: There were acute and convalescent COVID-19 samples, and they came from the United States, Italy and Spain.

Per the germline V gene, CDR1 is SGHRS and CDR2 is YFSETQ. The V segment lost 0 bases and the J segment 10 bases; nucleotides outside the gene matches: 11. CDR3 length: 15 amino acids. This clone was recorded only once. Clones were sequenced by immunoSEQ multiplex PCR, and TCRdb holds only the in-frame ones, with some missing. Among about 440,000 clones listed, roughly 90% were seen once. Sample: peripheral blood. The TCR comes from a woman younger than 45 with acute or convalescent COVID-19. This rearrangement joins TRBV5-1 to TRBJ1-1; 8 nucleotides align to TRBD1. CDR3 region: CASSLEAGGATGAFF. The CDR3 DNA is TGCGCCAGCAGCTTGGAGGCAGGGGGCGCCACAGGAGCTTTCTTT.